The rows below give T cell receptor beta chains drawn from one sample of a study of CD8+ T cells in alopecia areata. TCRdb's table, derived via immunoSEQ multiplex PCR, lists solely in-frame clones and lacks some. The data hold some 120,000 clones, with around 53% observed a single time. Sequenced material: CD8+ T cells sorted from blood, taken at week 24, from a patient treated with tofacitinib. The origin of the receptors is a human donor with alopecia areata. Both conserved end residues are part of each CDR3. Each record gives: J gene, D gene, V gene, clone size, CDR3 protein, CDR3 DNA. The D gene is left open where the match is weak. Clone size is shown for a subset of rows, as once, few, many or a class of expanded clone.

TRBJ2-2 TRBD1 TRBV5-4 - CASKGQGSDGELFF TGTGCCAGCAAGGGACAGGGGTCGGACGGGGAGCTGTTTTTT
TRBJ1-1 - TRBV2 few CASSTQWGTEAFF TGTGCCAGCAGTACCCAGTGGGGCACTGAAGCTTTCTTT
TRBJ2-5 - TRBV11-2 - CASSPQNQETQYF TGTGCCAGCAGCCCACAGAATCAAGAGACCCAGTACTTC
TRBJ2-1 - TRBV2 - CASSEIERMANEQFF TGTGCCAGCAGTGAAATCGAACGAATGGCCAATGAGCAGTTCTTC
TRBJ2-7 - TRBV4-1 - CASSQGSGGEQYF TGCGCCAGCAGCCAAGGCTCAGGTGGCGAGCAGTACTTC
TRBJ2-1 - TRBV7-6 - CASSRSGIAGEQFF TGTGCCAGCAGCAGATCAGGGATCGCGGGTGAGCAGTTCTTC
TRBJ2-1 - TRBV2 - CASTLWTESYNEQFF TGTGCCAGCACCCTGTGGACAGAATCCTACAATGAGCAGTTCTTC
TRBJ2-5 - TRBV2 few CASYTLLQLEETQYF TGTGCCAGCTACACCTTGTTGCAGTTAGAAGAGACCCAGTACTTC
TRBJ2-5 TRBD2 TRBV7-8 - CASSLAGEDQETQYF TGTGCCAGCAGCCTAGCGGGGGAAGACCAAGAGACCCAGTACTTC
TRBJ1-1 - TRBV10-2 - CASLDGTNTEAFF TGCGCCAGCCTGGACGGTACGAACACTGAAGCTTTCTTT
TRBJ1-1 - TRBV19 - CASSLAVNTEAFF TGTGCCAGTAGTCTTGCAGTTAACACTGAAGCTTTCTTT
TRBJ1-6 TRBD1 TRBV4-1 once CASSHSLGTENSPLHF TGCGCCAGCAGCCATAGTCTCGGGACAGAGAATTCACCCCTCCACTTT
TRBJ2-5 - TRBV7-6 - CASSTDGGETQYF TGTGCCAGCAGCACAGACGGCGGGGAGACCCAGTACTTC
TRBJ2-1 - TRBV7-3 - CASSLALSSYNEQFF TGTGCCAGCAGCTTAGCTCTGAGCTCCTACAATGAGCAGTTCTTC
TRBJ2-7 TRBD1 TRBV5-1 - CASSPPWTGLDEQYF TGCGCCAGCAGCCCTCCTTGGACAGGTCTGGACGAGCAGTACTTC
TRBJ2-1 TRBD2 TRBV7-9 - CASSETSGWANEQFF TGTGCCAGCAGCGAAACTAGCGGGTGGGCCAATGAGCAGTTCTTC
TRBJ2-5 TRBD2 TRBV4-3 - CASSQLLAGEETQYF TGCGCCAGCAGCCAATTGCTAGCGGGGGAAGAGACCCAGTACTTC
TRBJ1-2 - TRBV7-9 - CASGPPSYYGYTF TGTGCCAGTGGGCCGCCCTCGTACTATGGCTACACCTTC
TRBJ2-1 TRBD1 TRBV25-1 few CASSVGQGYDEQFF TGTGCCAGCAGTGTGGGACAGGGGTACGATGAGCAGTTCTTC
TRBJ2-7 TRBD1 TRBV5-4 few CASSYGTGHREQYF TGTGCCAGCAGCTACGGGACAGGGCATAGAGAGCAGTACTTC
TRBJ2-2 - TRBV30 - CAWTPKRGPLGGELFF TGTGCCTGGACACCCAAACGGGGACCCCTGGGCGGGGAGCTGTTTTTT